This T cell receptor (beta chain) stems from a study of cytomegalovirus exposure and HLA in healthy donors. Study-level results: An analysis that was carried out later associated about 17,000 TCR beta sequences with HLA alleles at 0.05 false discovery rate. An analysis that came later showed most CMV-associated TCR beta chains appearing HLA-restricted. Relative to the approximately 630-donor mean, N-insertions were reportedly fewer in an Asian-associated ancestry cluster in a later analysis. It was shown in a later analysis that HLA-associated TCR beta chains were more clonally expanded than other, equally common chains.

Primers: 60 Vbeta forward and 13 Jbeta reverse. Sequenced by immunoSEQ multiplex PCR; TCRdb stores in-frame clones only, minus some. The sample contains 160,000 or so clones, around 64% of which appear only once. Comments on this clone: What it binds is unknown.

The sequence was obtained from a woman younger than 45 in good health and CMV-seronegative. The material sequenced was PBMCs.

In DNA form, the CDR3 reads TGTGCCAGCAGCTTCGGAACGGGACAGGGCGACTATGGCTACACCTTC. The encoded protein is CASSFGTGQGDYGYTF. The gene calls are TRBV7-9 and TRBJ1-2, with 9 positions matching TRBD1. Germline trimming cut 3 bases from V and 3 bases from J; bases unmatched to any gene: 8. Looked up from germline, CDR1 is SEHNR and CDR2 is FQNEAQ (reference sequence). CDR3 length: 16 amino acids. Full variable domain (missing parts from reference TRBV7-9 and TRBJ1-2): DTGVSQNPRHKITKRGQNVTFRCDPISEHNRLYWYRQTLGQGPEFLTYFQNEAQLEKSRLLSDRFSAERPKGSFSTLEIQRTEQGDSAMYLCASSFGTGQGDYGYTFGSGTRLTVV.